This TCR beta chain was captured in a study of cytomegalovirus exposure and HLA in healthy donors. Overall study: The 120 or so validation repertoires and the roughly 690 first-cohort repertoires shared a platform, a later analysis reported.

As concerns this clone: Antigen unknown.

Findings and caveats of the study: Cytomegalovirus-associated status was assigned to 150 to 200 TCR beta chains.

Sequencing was performed with immunoSEQ multiplex PCR; in TCRdb, only in-frame clones are kept and a portion is missing. The sample gives some 140,000 clones, around 85% of which show up once; just under 3% is in the top ten. These donors were members of the approximately 120-subject validation cohort, a group separate from the approximately 640-subject first cohort. The TCR comes from a man aged 18-30 years in good health and CMV-seronegative. Sequencing was carried out using PBMCs.

The CDR3 spells CASSLTGAGNTIYF. As DNA, the CDR3 is TGTGCCAGCAGCCTAACAGGGGCTGGAAACACCATATATTTT. This rearrangement joins TRBV6-5 to TRBJ1-3; 7 bases align to TRBD1. The CDR3 has 14 residues. Germline assignment: CDR1 MNHEY and CDR2 SVGAGI. Trimming cost V 6 bases and J 2 bases; bases outside gene matches: 4.